The source of this T cell receptor beta chain is a study of radiotherapy plus CTLA-4 blockade in lung cancer. Using immunoSEQ multiplex PCR, the repertoire was profiled, and TCRdb retains in-frame clones only, with some absent. In the table there are roughly 130,000 clones, about 90% of which are singletons. The study's findings and limits: Early clone dynamics of blood T cells, plus interferon-beta, reportedly predicted response best. Expansion of tumor-derived TCR clones was observed in blood after radiotherapy plus ipilimumab.

Notes on this clone: As yet, its antigen is unknown.

The sample in question was peripheral blood, obtained from a patient treated with radiotherapy plus ipilimumab. This sequence was found in a human donor with non-small cell lung cancer that progressed on radiotherapy plus ipilimumab.

The CDR3 nucleotides are TGTGCCAGCAGTTTAGAGGGCTATGGCTACACCTTC. Translated, it gives CASSLEGYGYTF. This sequence joins TRBV6-5 and TRBJ1-2; D is unclear. The germline CDR1 and CDR2 sequences are MNHEY and SVGAGI. The CDR3 extends over 12 amino acids. V lost 4 bases, J lost 4 bases, and 7 bases lay in between.